This entry lists 19 T cell receptor beta chains sequenced from one sample in a study of vaccination effects on CD4 cells after COVID-19. The antigens of these receptors remain unknown. Measured with immunoSEQ multiplex PCR; TCRdb has only the in-frame clones, and not every one. The sample yields approximately 58,000 clones, about 83% seen once. Between days 10 and 11 of culture, CD4+ T cells were separated out. The sample here was CD4+ T cells from PBMCs cultured without peptide, taken before COVID-19 vaccination. These receptors were obtained from a human donor who received a COVID-19 vaccine.

J is TRBJ2-3 and V is TRBV5-1, with D possibly matching TRBD2 (6 bases). The CDR3 runs to 16 residues. Trimming took off 3 bases at V and 3 bases at J, with 17 bases between the two ends. CDR1 SGHRS and CDR2 YFSETQ come from the germline V gene. The CDR3 sequence: CASSYKPGGSTDTQYF. The CDR3 nucleotides are TGCGCCAGCAGCTACAAACCCGGGGGAAGTACAGATACGCAGTATTTT.

This clone was counted a single time. The rearrangement joins TRBV7-9 to TRBJ2-1; 15 positions agree with TRBD2. The CDR3 is 17 residues long. The V segment lost 4 bases and the J segment 7 bases; nucleotides outside the gene matches: 8. Per germline, CDR1 SEHNR and CDR2 FQNEAQ (reference sequence). The CDR3 DNA follows: TGTGCCAGCAGCTCAGGGACTAGCGGGGGGTCTTGGAATGAGCAGTTCTTC. Encoded protein: CASSSGTSGGSWNEQFF. The full variable domain, its missing parts supplied by reference TRBV7-9 and TRBJ2-1, is DTGVSQNPRHKITKRGQNVTFRCDPISEHNRLYWYRQTLGQGPEFLTYFQNEAQLEKSRLLSDRFSAERPKGSFSTLEIQRTEQGDSAMYLCASSSGTSGGSWNEQFFGPGTRLTVL.

The J gene is TRBJ2-5, the V gene TRBV4-1, with D hard to call. Deletions cut 1 base from V and 5 bases from J, with 11 bases between. This CDR3 contains 14 residues. Germline V gene lookup returns CDR1 MGHRA and CDR2 YSYEKL. CDR3 bases: TGCGCCAGCAGCCAAGTCCGACGAGCGGAGACCCAGTACTTC. This encodes CASSQVRRAETQYF.

A single count supports this clone. V is TRBV6-5 and J is TRBJ1-3; D gene ambiguous. The CDR3 loop spans 14 amino acids. In germline, CDR1 is MNHEY, CDR2 SVGAGI. V lost 6 bases and J 4 bases, leaving 13 bases between the germline ends. This chain's CDR3 is CASSPDPRGNTIYF. In DNA form, the CDR3 reads TGTGCCAGCAGCCCCGACCCAAGGGGAAACACCATATATTTT.

The chain couples TRBV6-5 to TRBJ1-5; D unclear. The CDR3 contains 15 residues. CDR1 is MNHEY and CDR2 is SVGAGI in the germline V gene. Trimming stripped 6 bases from V and 0 bases from J, with 12 bases between. In DNA form, the CDR3 reads TGTGCCAGCAGACCTCGGACGGATAGCAATCAGCCCCAGCATTTT. This translates into CASRPRTDSNQPQHF.

The J gene is TRBJ2-5, the V gene TRBV5-1; D is unresolved. V gave up 1 base and J gave up 3 bases, with 7 bases separating them. Germline-derived CDR1 and CDR2 are SGHRS and YFSETQ. The length of the CDR3 is 13 residues. CDR3 DNA: TGCGCCAGCAGCTTGAACCCTGAAGAGACCCAGTACTTC. It yields the protein CASSLNPEETQYF.

The chain joins TRBV6-6 to TRBJ2-7; D is ambiguous. Germline lookup yields CDR1 MNHNY and CDR2 SVGAGI (reference sequence). This CDR3 region has 12 residues. V was trimmed by 6 bases and J by 1 base, leaving 7 bases between them. This CDR3 reads CASRGSSYEQYV. The DNA of the CDR3 is TGTGCCAGCAGGGGATCGTCCTACGAGCAGTACGTC.

This clone was recorded a few times. The chain links TRBV19 to TRBJ1-2; 8 bases are shared with TRBD1. J gave up 8 bases and V 5 bases, and 7 bases lay outside the gene matches. The CDR3 is made up of 13 amino acids. Germline CDR1 and CDR2: LNHDA and SQIVND (reference sequence). CDR3 in amino acids: CASSERTGWGYTF. CDR3 sequence (DNA): TGTGCCAGTAGTGAAAGGACAGGGTGGGGCTACACCTTC.

The chain uses TRBV3-1 (or the pseudogene TRBV3-2) and TRBJ2-3; 11 positions agree with TRBD2. In germline, CDR1 is LGHDT, CDR2 YNNKEL (reference sequence). The CDR3 length is 18 residues. J lost 1 base, V lost 4 bases, and 10 bases had no gene match. The CDR3 coding sequence is TGTGCCAGCAGCCTACCTAAGCTAGCGGGGGGTGGCACAGATACGCAGTATTTT. It codes for CASSLPKLAGGGTDTQYF.

This clone occurred once. The chain joins TRBV30 to TRBJ2-5; D possibly matches TRBD1 or TRBD2 (5 bases each). The CDR3 is made up of 18 amino acids. The germline CDR1 and CDR2 sequences are GTSNPN and SVGIG (reference sequence). V was trimmed by 3 bases and J by 1 base, leaving 24 bases between them. The CDR3 spells CAWSDSGTSPRGQETQYF. CDR3 nucleotide sequence: TGTGCCTGGAGCGACTCCGGGACCTCCCCGAGGGGCCAAGAGACCCAGTACTTC.

The chain joins TRBV6-5 to TRBJ2-7; possibly TRBD1 for D (5 bases). Germline V gene data show CDR1 as MNHEY and CDR2 as SVGAGI. V dropped 6 bases and J dropped 7 bases, with 19 bases sitting between them. The CDR3 is made up of 14 amino acids. The CDR3 DNA is TGTGCCAGCAGAACCCCAGGGTCTACGGGTGAGCAGTACGTC. It codes for CASRTPGSTGEQYV.

The chain is built from TRBV2 and TRBJ2-7; the D call may be TRBD1 or TRBD2 (6 bases each). Germline assignment: CDR1 SNHLY and CDR2 FYNNEI. Trimming took off 6 bases at V and 4 bases at J, with 13 bases between the two ends. The CDR3 has 13 residues. The CDR3 DNA follows: TGTGCCAGCAGGCGGGACAACAATTACGAGCAGTACGTC. Its translation: CASRRDNNYEQYV.

The chain employs TRBV5-1 and TRBJ2-4, with 13 bases lining up with TRBD2. In germline, CDR1 is SGHRS, CDR2 YFSETQ. The trim removed 4 bases at V and 12 bases at J, leaving 7 bases unmatched. The CDR3 runs to 14 residues. The CDR3 DNA sequence: TGCGCCAGCAGCCCTACGACTAGCGGGGGGACTCAGTACTTC. Its protein product is CASSPTTSGGTQYF.

This chain links TRBV19 with TRBJ2-4; 9 positions match TRBD1. The length of the CDR3 is 19 residues. J gave up 0 bases and V 4 bases, and 13 bases lay outside the gene matches. Per germline, CDR1 LNHDA and CDR2 SQIVND (reference sequence). The CDR3 DNA follows: TGTGCCAGTAGTACCCGGGACAGGGTAGTGGGGGTAGCCAAAAACATTCAGTACTTC. It translates to CASSTRDRVVGVAKNIQYF.

The rearrangement uses TRBV4-3 and TRBJ2-1; the D gene is possibly TRBD1 (6 bases). Germline V gives CDR1 LGHNA, CDR2 YSLEER. The CDR3 length is 15 residues. Trimming took off 0 bases at V and 5 bases at J, with 11 bases between the two ends. In nucleotides, the CDR3 is TGCGCCAGCAGCCAAGATCCACAGGGAGACAATGAGCAGTTCTTC. This encodes CASSQDPQGDNEQFF.

The J gene is TRBJ2-6, the V gene TRBV5-6; D unclear. Germline V gene sequence: CDR1 SGHDT, CDR2 YYEEEE. V lost 2 bases and J 2 bases, leaving 5 bases between the germline ends. The CDR3 has 14 residues. CDR3 sequence reads: CASSFRTGANVLTF. For the CDR3, the DNA is TGTGCCAGCAGCTTTAGGACTGGGGCCAACGTCCTGACTTTC.

Only one count was recorded for this clone. The J gene is TRBJ1-5, the V gene TRBV5-1; 7 positions agree with TRBD1. Per the germline V gene, CDR1 is SGHRS and CDR2 is YFSETQ. This CDR3 comprises 16 residues. V gave up 4 bases and J gave up 6 bases; unmatched junction bases: 13. CDR3 sequence reads: CASSPGSPGGGQPQHF. The CDR3 DNA sequence: TGCGCCAGCAGCCCCGGGTCCCCAGGGGGGGGTCAGCCCCAGCATTTT.

This chain uses TRBV7-2 with TRBJ1-6; D unclear. Trimming cost V 2 bases and J 6 bases, with 8 bases left between them. The length of the CDR3 is 14 residues. In germline, CDR1 is SGHTA, CDR2 FQGNSA. The CDR3 region is CASSLMRSNSPLHF. The CDR3 DNA is TGTGCCAGCAGCTTAATGCGAAGTAATTCACCCCTCCACTTT.

The chain employs TRBV19 and TRBJ2-2; 7 nucleotides align to TRBD2. The length of the CDR3 is 17 residues. Per germline, CDR1 LNHDA and CDR2 SQIVND (reference sequence). The V gene end was trimmed by 3 bases and the J gene end by 4 bases; junction bases not matched to a gene: 11. The CDR3 bases are TGTGCCAGTAGTATTAGCCCGCCGGGGGGTGGCACCGGGGAGCTGTTTTTT. Encoded protein: CASSISPPGGGTGELFF.